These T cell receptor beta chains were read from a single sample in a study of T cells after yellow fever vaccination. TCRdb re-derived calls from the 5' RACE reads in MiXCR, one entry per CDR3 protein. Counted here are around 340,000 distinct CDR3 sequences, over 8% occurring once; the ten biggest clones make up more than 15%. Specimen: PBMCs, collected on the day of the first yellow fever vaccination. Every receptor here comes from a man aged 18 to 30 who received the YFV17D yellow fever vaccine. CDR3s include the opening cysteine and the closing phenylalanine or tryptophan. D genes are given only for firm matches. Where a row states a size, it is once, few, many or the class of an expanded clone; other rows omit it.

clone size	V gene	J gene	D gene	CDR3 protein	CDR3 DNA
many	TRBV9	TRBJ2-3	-	CASSVGSTDTQYF	TGTGCCAGCTCAGTCGGAAGCACAGATACGCAGTATTTT
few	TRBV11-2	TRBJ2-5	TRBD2	CASSLFLAGGPSLQTQYF	TGTGCCAGCAGCTTATTCCTAGCGGGGGGGCCTTCTTTGCAGACCCAGTACTTC
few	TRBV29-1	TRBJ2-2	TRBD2	CSVEDGGLAHTGELFF	TGCAGCGTTGAAGATGGGGGACTAGCGCACACCGGGGAGCTGTTTTTT
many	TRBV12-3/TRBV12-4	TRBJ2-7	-	CASIPAGQSYEQYF	TGTGCCAGCATCCCTGCTGGGCAGTCCTACGAGCAGTACTTC
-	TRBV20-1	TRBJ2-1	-	CSAGGNNEQFF	TGCAGTGCGGGGGGTAACAATGAGCAGTTCTTC
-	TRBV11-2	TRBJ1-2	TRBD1	CASSSLTDRPGYTF	TGTGCCAGCAGCTCGCTAACGGACAGGCCAGGCTACACCTTC
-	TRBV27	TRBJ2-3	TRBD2	CASSYNRGADTQYF	TGTGCCAGCAGTTATAACCGGGGGGCAGATACGCAGTATTTT
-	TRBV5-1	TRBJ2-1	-	CASSPLPGLSRNEQFF	TGCGCCAGCAGCCCCCTCCCGGGACTCTCCCGGAATGAGCAGTTCTTC
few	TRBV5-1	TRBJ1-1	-	CASSLGDGEAFF	TGCGCCAGCAGCTTGGGGGACGGTGAAGCTTTCTTT
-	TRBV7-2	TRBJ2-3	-	CASSLAGPREGTDTQYF	TGTGCCAGCAGCTTAGCGGGTCCCAGGGAGGGCACAGATACGCAGTATTTT
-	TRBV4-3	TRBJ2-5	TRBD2	CASSQDRLAGGETQYF	TGCGCCAGCAGCCAAGATCGGCTAGCGGGGGGAGAGACCCAGTACTTC
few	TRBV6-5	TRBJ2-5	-	CASSYSYYEVEQETQYF	TGTGCCAGCAGTTATTCTTATTATGAGGTAGAACAAGAGACCCAGTACTTC
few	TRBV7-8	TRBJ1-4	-	CASREATNEKLFF	TGTGCCAGTCGGGAGGCAACTAATGAAAAACTGTTTTTT
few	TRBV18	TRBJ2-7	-	CASSPGLGYSNYEQYF	TGTGCCAGCTCACCAGGTTTAGGGTACTCCAACTACGAGCAGTACTTC
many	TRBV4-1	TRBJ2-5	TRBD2	CASSQAAGVETQYF	TGCGCCAGCAGCCAAGCAGCGGGGGTTGAGACCCAGTACTTC
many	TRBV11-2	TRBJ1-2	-	CASRDTSGTTYGYTF	TGTGCCAGCAGAGACACATCCGGGACAACCTATGGCTACACCTTC
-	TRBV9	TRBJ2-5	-	CASSVLGASQETQYF	TGTGCCAGCAGCGTCCTGGGGGCAAGCCAAGAGACCCAGTACTTC
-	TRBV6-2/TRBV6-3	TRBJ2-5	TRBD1	CASSSGQGAPETQYF	TGTGCCAGCAGTTCGGGACAGGGGGCGCCGGAGACCCAGTACTTC
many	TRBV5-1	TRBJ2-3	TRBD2	CASSWTSGGADTQYF	TGCGCCAGCAGCTGGACTAGCGGGGGTGCAGATACGCAGTATTTT
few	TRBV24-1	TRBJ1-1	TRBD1	CATSGTGGGYTEAFF	TGTGCCACCAGTGGCACAGGGGGCGGATACACTGAAGCTTTCTTT
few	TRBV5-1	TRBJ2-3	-	CASSTSDSTDTQYF	TGCGCCAGCAGTACCTCGGACAGCACTGATACGCAGTATTTT
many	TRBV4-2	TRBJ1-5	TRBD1	CASSQDRGNQPQHF	TGCGCCAGCAGCCAAGACAGGGGCAATCAGCCCCAGCATTTT
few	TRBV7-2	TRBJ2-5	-	CASSLNSGQETQYF	TGTGCCAGCAGCCTAAACTCCGGGCAAGAGACCCAGTACTTC
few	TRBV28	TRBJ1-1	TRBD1	CASSPPRGLKTEAFF	TGTGCCAGCAGTCCACCCAGGGGGTTAAAGACTGAAGCTTTCTTT
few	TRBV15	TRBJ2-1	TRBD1	CATSGRDRGRRNEQFF	TGTGCCACCAGCGGCCGGGACAGGGGGCGTAGGAATGAGCAGTTCTTC
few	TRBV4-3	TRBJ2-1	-	CASSQGPAGVASEQFF	TGCGCCAGCAGCCAAGGCCCCGCCGGGGTTGCATCCGAGCAGTTCTTC
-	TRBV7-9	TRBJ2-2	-	CASSLGLEVLTTGELFF	TGTGCCAGCAGCTTAGGACTTGAGGTTCTTACCACCGGGGAGCTGTTTTTT
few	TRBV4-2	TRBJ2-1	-	CASSPDPGDEQFF	TGTGCCAGCAGCCCTGACCCTGGGGATGAGCAGTTCTTC
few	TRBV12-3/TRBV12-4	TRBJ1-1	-	CASRPWRTEAFF	TGTGCCAGCAGGCCGTGGAGGACTGAAGCTTTCTTT
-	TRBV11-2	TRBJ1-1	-	CASSFSRGGDTEAFF	TGTGCCAGCAGCTTTTCGCGGGGAGGGGACACTGAAGCTTTCTTT
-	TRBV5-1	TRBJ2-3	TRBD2	CASSTPSGGAVTDTQYF	TGCGCCAGCAGCACCCCATCCGGGGGGGCCGTGACAGATACGCAGTATTTT
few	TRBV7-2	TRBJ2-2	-	CASSLDPVPGELFF	TGTGCCAGCAGCTTAGACCCTGTCCCCGGGGAGCTGTTTTTT
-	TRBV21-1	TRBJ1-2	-	CASSKHQGLYGYTF	TGTGCCAGCAGCAAACATCAGGGATTGTATGGCTACACCTTC
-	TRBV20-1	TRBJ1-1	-	CSARDLGAEAFF	TGCAGTGCTAGAGATTTGGGGGCTGAAGCTTTCTTT
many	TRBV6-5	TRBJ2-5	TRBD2	CASRYSGGIQETQYF	TGTGCCAGCCGGTACAGCGGGGGAATCCAAGAGACCCAGTACTTC
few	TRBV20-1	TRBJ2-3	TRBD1	CSTNRGRDTDTQYF	TGCAGTACGAACAGGGGCAGGGACACAGATACGCAGTATTTT
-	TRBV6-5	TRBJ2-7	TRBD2	CASSYSREASPYEQYF	TGTGCCAGCAGTTACTCCCGGGAGGCCTCACCGTACGAGCAGTACTTC
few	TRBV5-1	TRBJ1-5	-	CASSPDTSNQPQHF	TGCGCCAGCAGCCCCGACACCTCCAATCAGCCCCAGCATTTT
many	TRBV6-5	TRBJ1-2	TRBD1	CASRLQGAHGYTF	TGTGCCAGCAGATTACAGGGGGCGCATGGCTACACCTTC
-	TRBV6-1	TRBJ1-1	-	CASSRGGGLNTEAFF	TGTGCCAGCAGCCGCGGTGGGGGCCTGAACACTGAAGCTTTCTTT
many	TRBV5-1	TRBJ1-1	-	CASSPGRGNTEAFF	TGCGCCAGCAGCCCCGGCAGGGGTAACACTGAAGCTTTCTTT